Below, 9 T cell receptor beta chains from the same sample are listed, as sequenced in a study of CD8 T cells in acute hepatitis C reinfection. Stated time point: naive CD8 control sorted from an acute-time-point sample. Only in-frame clones appear in the TCRdb table, and some are missing; sequencing was by immunoSEQ multiplex PCR. The table lists about 38,000 clones, around 85% of them singletons, with approximately 11% in the top ten. The sample comprised naive CD8+ T cells from PBMCs. These TCRs come from a woman in her late teens or twenties who spontaneously cleared hepatitis C infection.

V usage is TRBV5-4 and J usage is TRBJ1-4; tentatively, D is TRBD1 (6 bases). V gave up 5 bases and J gave up 4 bases, with 12 bases separating them. The CDR3 runs 14 residues. Germline CDR1 reads SGHNT; CDR2 reads YYREEE (reference sequence). CDR3 sequence: CASSNRDNNEKLFF. CDR3 sequence (DNA): TGTGCCAGCAGTAACCGGGACAATAATGAAAAACTGTTTTTT.

CDR3 in DNA: TGTGCCACCAGCACCGGGAGTTGGCAGTTCTTC. It translates to CATSTGSWQFF. The V gene is TRBV15, the J gene TRBJ2-1, with D maybe TRBD2 (6 bases). This CDR3 contains 11 residues. The V end was cut by 4 bases, the J end by 12 bases, with 10 bases between. Germline CDR1 LNHNV, CDR2 YYDKDF (reference sequence).

This chain uses TRBV5-4 with TRBJ2-1; D is undetermined. With 3 bases removed from V and 0 bases from J, the gap between germline ends came to 7 bases. The CDR3 totals 14 residues. The V gene's germline CDR1 is SGHNT and CDR2 YYREEE (reference sequence). In nucleotides, the CDR3 is TGTGCCAGCAGCTATGACACCTCCTACAATGAGCAGTTCTTC. Amino acids: CASSYDTSYNEQFF.

The chain joins TRBV6-5 to TRBJ2-2; D assignment may be TRBD1 or TRBD2 (6 bases each). The CDR3 has 16 residues. Germline V gene data show CDR1 as MNHEY and CDR2 as SVGAGI. V shed 2 bases and J shed 5 bases, with 15 bases lying between them. This chain's CDR3 is CASSYGSTGTTGELFF. DNA for the CDR3: TGTGCCAGCAGTTACGGCTCCACAGGGACTACCGGGGAGCTGTTTTTT.

A few counts support this clone. J is TRBJ1-2 and V is TRBV4-1; D is unresolved. Trimming left V 1 base short and J 4 bases short, with 10 bases between. The germline gives CDR1 MGHRA, CDR2 YSYEKL. The CDR3 length is 14 residues. The CDR3 coding sequence is TGCGCCAGCAGCCAAGTCCCCGGCGTCTATGGCTACACCTTC. The encoded protein is CASSQVPGVYGYTF.

The CDR3 reads CASSQVAQGSSLNEKLFF. The CDR3 DNA follows: TGCGCCAGCAGCCAAGTAGCCCAGGGGAGTTCCCTTAATGAAAAACTGTTTTTT. This rearrangement joins TRBV4-1 to TRBJ1-4, with D perhaps TRBD1 (6 bases). CDR1 is MGHRA and CDR2 is YSYEKL in the germline V gene. Trimming stripped 1 base from V and 4 bases from J, with 19 bases between. CDR3 size: 18 residues.

The rearrangement joins TRBV7-8 to TRBJ2-5, with D perhaps TRBD2 (5 bases). In germline, CDR1 is SGHVS, CDR2 FQNEAQ. The V and J ends lost 6 bases and 4 bases respectively, with 21 bases between them. This CDR3 has 16 residues. The CDR3 nucleotides are TGTGCCAGCAGACCAACGCTAAGTGGGAGTACAGAGACCCAGTACTTC. It translates to CASRPTLSGSTETQYF.

The rearrangement links TRBV19 to TRBJ2-1; TRBD2 is a possible D gene (5 bases). The germline CDR1 and CDR2 sequences are LNHDA and SQIVND (reference sequence). Trimming pared 9 bases from V and 2 bases from J, leaving 20 bases between. The CDR3 has 16 residues. DNA of the CDR3: TGTGCCAGCGGCGGGCCGCTAGAGCGCGCCTACAATGAGCAGTTCTTC. It codes for CASGGPLERAYNEQFF.

This chain connects TRBV7-2 to TRBJ2-1; D is unclear. Trimming pared 1 base from V and 7 bases from J, leaving 20 bases between. The V gene's germline CDR1 is SGHTA and CDR2 FQGNSA. The CDR3 covers 17 residues. This CDR3 is CASSLVGYGPLGNEQFF. CDR3 nucleotides: TGTGCCAGCAGCTTAGTAGGGTACGGACCATTAGGGAATGAGCAGTTCTTC.